A single TCR beta chain is shown here with its context. The sample comes from a study of blood T cell repertoires in COVID-19. Background on the study: The United States, Italy and Spain were the sources of the acute and convalescent COVID-19 samples.

Trimming removed 4 bases from V and 3 bases from J; junction bases left unmatched: 8. The CDR3 contains 15 residues. CDR1 LGHNT and CDR2 FRNRAP come from the germline V gene. Original methodology: Estimated nucleated cell counts came from reference gene primer amplification. TCRdb's copy holds only in-frame clones and misses some; the assay was immunoSEQ multiplex PCR. V and J calls and clone size are as listed in that table; D and trimming were resolved from the DNA. The sample yields 150,000 to 200,000 clones, 84% seen once. Assignments of participants to cohorts depended upon their own reported clinical history. Donors in Cohort 3 counted as recovered after two negative PCRs, clearance, or symptom resolution.

What was sequenced was PBMCs or T cells enriched from blood (not recorded which). The chain couples TRBV12-5 to TRBJ2-7, with 8 bases fitting TRBD1. The sequence derives from a man in his fifties who had recovered from COVID-19. The CDR3 sequence: CASGWLQGDSYEQYF. CDR3 in DNA: TGTGCTAGTGGTTGGCTACAGGGGGACAGCTACGAGCAGTACTTC.